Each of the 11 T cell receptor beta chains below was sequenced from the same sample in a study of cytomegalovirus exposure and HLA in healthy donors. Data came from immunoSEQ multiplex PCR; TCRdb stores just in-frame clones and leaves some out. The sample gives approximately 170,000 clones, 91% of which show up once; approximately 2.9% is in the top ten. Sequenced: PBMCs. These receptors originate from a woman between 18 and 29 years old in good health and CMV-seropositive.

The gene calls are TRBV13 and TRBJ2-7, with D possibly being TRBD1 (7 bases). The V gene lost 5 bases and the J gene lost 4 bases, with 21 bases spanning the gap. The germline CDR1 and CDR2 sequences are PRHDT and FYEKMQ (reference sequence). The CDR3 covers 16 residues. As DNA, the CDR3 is TGTGCCAGCAGCCCGACAGGGAGACTAGATGATTACGAGCAGTACTTC. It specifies CASSPTGRLDDYEQYF.

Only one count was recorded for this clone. The CDR3 here is CASSQDTIGLAGGPYNEQFF. The CDR3 bases are TGCGCCAGCAGCCAAGATACGATCGGACTAGCGGGAGGTCCCTACAATGAGCAGTTCTTC. The chain links TRBV4-3 to TRBJ2-1; 14 bases match TRBD2. V dropped 0 bases and J dropped 2; count of bases not matched to a gene: 9. Germline CDR1 LGHNA, CDR2 YSLEER. The CDR3 contains 20 residues.

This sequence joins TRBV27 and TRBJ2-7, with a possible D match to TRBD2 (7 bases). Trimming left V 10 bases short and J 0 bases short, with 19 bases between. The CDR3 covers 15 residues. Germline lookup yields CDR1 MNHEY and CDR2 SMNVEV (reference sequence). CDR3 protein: CATAAGASSSYEQYF. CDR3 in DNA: TGTGCCACTGCCGCGGGGGCGTCCAGCTCCTACGAGCAGTACTTC.

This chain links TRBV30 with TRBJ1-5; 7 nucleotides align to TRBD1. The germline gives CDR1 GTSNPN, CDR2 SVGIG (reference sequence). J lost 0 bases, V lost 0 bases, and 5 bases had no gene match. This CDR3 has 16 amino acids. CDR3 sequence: CAWSVGRGLSNQPQHF. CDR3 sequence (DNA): TGTGCCTGGAGTGTAGGAAGGGGGCTTAGCAATCAGCCCCAGCATTTT.

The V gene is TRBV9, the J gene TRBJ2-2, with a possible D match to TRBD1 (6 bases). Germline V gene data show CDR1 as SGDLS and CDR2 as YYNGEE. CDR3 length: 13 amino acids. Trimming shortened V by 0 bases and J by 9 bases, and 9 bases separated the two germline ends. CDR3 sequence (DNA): TGTGCCAGCAGCGTAGGAAGGGGGTGGGAGCTGTTTTTT. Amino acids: CASSVGRGWELFF.

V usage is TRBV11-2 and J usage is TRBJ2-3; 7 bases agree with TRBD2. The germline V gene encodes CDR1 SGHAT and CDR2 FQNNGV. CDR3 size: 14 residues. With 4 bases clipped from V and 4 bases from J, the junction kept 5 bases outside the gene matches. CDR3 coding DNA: TGTGCCAGCAGCTCCGGCGGGAGCCCAGATACGCAGTATTTT. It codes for CASSSGGSPDTQYF.

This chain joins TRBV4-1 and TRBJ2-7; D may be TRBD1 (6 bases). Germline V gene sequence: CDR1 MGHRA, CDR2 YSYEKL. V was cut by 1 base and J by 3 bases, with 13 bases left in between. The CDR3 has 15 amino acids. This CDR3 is CASSQASMTGYEQYF. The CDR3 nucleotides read TGCGCCAGCAGCCAAGCCTCCATGACAGGCTACGAGCAGTACTTC.

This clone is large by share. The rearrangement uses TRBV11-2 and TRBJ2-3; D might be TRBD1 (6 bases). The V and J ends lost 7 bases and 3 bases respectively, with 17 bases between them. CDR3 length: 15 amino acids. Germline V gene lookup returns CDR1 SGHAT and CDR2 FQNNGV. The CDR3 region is CASTLGGLQTDTQYF. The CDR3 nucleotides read TGTGCCAGCACCCTTGGGGGCCTCCAGACAGATACGCAGTATTTT. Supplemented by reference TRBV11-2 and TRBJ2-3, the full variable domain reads EAGVAQSPRYKIIEKRQSVAFWCNPISGHATLYWYQQILGQGPKLLIQFQNNGVVDDSQLPKDRFSAERLKGVDSTLKIQPAKLEDSAVYLCASTLGGLQTDTQYFGPGTRLTVL.

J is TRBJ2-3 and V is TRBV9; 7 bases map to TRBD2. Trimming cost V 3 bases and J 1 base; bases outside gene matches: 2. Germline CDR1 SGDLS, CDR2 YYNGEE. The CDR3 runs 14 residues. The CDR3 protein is CASSASGRTDTQYF. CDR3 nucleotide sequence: TGTGCCAGCAGCGCTAGCGGACGCACAGATACGCAGTATTTT.

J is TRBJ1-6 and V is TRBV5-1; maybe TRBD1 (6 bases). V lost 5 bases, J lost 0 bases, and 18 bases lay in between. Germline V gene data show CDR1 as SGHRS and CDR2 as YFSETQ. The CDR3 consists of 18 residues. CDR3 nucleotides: TGCGCCAGCAGAACTAAGACAGGCGAGAGCTCCTATAATTCACCCCTCCACTTT. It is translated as CASRTKTGESSYNSPLHF.

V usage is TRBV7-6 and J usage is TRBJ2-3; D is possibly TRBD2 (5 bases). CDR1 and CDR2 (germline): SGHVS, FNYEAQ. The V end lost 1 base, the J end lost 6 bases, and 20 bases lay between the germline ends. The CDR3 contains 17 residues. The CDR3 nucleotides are TGTGCCAGCAGCTTAGAGGGTAGGGCTAGCTCCTACGATACGCAGTATTTT. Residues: CASSLEGRASSYDTQYF.